This T cell receptor beta chain was retrieved from a study of vaccination effects on CD4 cells after COVID-19. Study-level points and caveats: Post-vaccine spike-reactive clones in convalescents were mainly new vaccine-induced clones.

This clone was observed once. Its specificity is not known. Assay: immunoSEQ multiplex PCR; the TCRdb copy retains only in-frame clones and omits some. The repertoire holds nearly 45,000 clones, with approximately 70% as singletons. This CDR3 contains 15 residues. CDR1 and CDR2 (germline): GTSNPN, SVGIG (reference sequence). With V trimmed by 4 bases and J by 6 bases, 14 bases remained unmatched. In the ViraFEST assay, antigen-specific CD4+ clonotypes were identified by expansion after peptide-pool stimulation. Culture proceeded for approximately 10 days, and CD4+ T cells were then isolated. The person was diagnosed with PCR-confirmed SARS-CoV-2 infection between March and December 2020.

The V and J genes are TRBV30 and TRBJ1-2, with 7 bases aligning to TRBD1. The receptor was isolated from a human donor who had a prior SARS-CoV-2 infection. This sample comprised CD4+ T cells from PBMCs cultured with a peptide pool, obtained before COVID-19 vaccination. The CDR3 is CAWTRTGEGLNGYTF. The CDR3 DNA follows: TGTGCCTGGACCCGGACAGGCGAGGGGCTGAATGGCTACACCTTC.